A single sample is the source of the 11 T cell receptor beta chains below, sequenced in a study of shared clonotypes between healthy human individuals. Naive CD8 populations comprised CD45RO-negative cells positively selected for CCR7, excluding terminally differentiated effector memory CD45RA+ cells. Measured with immunoSEQ multiplex PCR; TCRdb has only the in-frame clones, and not every one. The sample has nearly 2 million clones, around 96% seen once; the top ten hold 1.2%. What was sequenced was naive CD8+ T cells sorted from blood. The receptors shown here come from a man aged 18 to 29 in good health.

The CDR3 here is CASSPWGGGSDTQYF. CDR3 bases: TGTGCCAGCAGCCCCTGGGGCGGGGGCTCAGATACGCAGTATTTT. The chain combines TRBV9 with TRBJ2-3; possibly TRBD2 for D (7 bases). This CDR3 spans 15 amino acids. Per the germline V gene, CDR1 is SGDLS and CDR2 is YYNGEE. Trimming cost V 4 bases and J 4 bases, with 16 bases left between them. Supplemented by reference TRBV9 and TRBJ2-3, the full variable domain reads DSGVTQTPKHLITATGQRVTLRCSPRSGDLSVYWYQQSLDQGLQFLIQYYNGEERAKGNILERFSAQQFPDLHSELNLSSLELGDSALYFCASSPWGGGSDTQYFGPGTRLTVL.

The chain combines TRBV7-9 with TRBJ2-7; the D is unclear. This CDR3 comprises 14 residues. Per germline, CDR1 SEHNR and CDR2 FQNEAQ (reference sequence). V lost 5 bases and J 0 bases, leaving 11 bases between the germline ends. Written as DNA, the CDR3 is TGTGCCAGCAGCGCAGCGATTAGCTCCTACGAGCAGTACTTC. The encoded protein is CASSAAISSYEQYF.

The rearrangement links TRBV5-5 to TRBJ1-1; the D gene is possibly TRBD1 (5 bases). With 5 bases removed from V and 2 bases from J, the gap between germline ends came to 13 bases. Germline assignment: CDR1 SGHKS and CDR2 YYEKEE (reference sequence). The CDR3 consists of 14 residues. CDR3 loop: CASRGWDHNTEAFF. For the CDR3, the DNA is TGTGCCAGCAGGGGCTGGGACCACAACACTGAAGCTTTCTTT. Full variable domain (rest looked up from reference TRBV5-5 and TRBJ1-1): DAGVTQSPTHLIKTRGQQVTLRCSPISGHKSVSWYQQVLGQGPQFIFQYYEKEERGRGNFPDRFSARQFPNYSSELNVNALLLGDSALYLCASRGWDHNTEAFFGQGTRLTVV.

V gene TRBV29-1 combines with J gene TRBJ2-3; possibly TRBD1 for D (6 bases). This CDR3 has 13 amino acids. Germline CDR1 and CDR2: SQVTM and ANQGSEA. V was cut by 3 bases and J by 5 bases, with 12 bases left in between. The CDR3 coding sequence is TGCAGCGTTGAGACAGGCGAAGGAGATACGCAGTATTTT. Translated, it gives CSVETGEGDTQYF.

This clone occurred once. A junction boundary mismatches the germline segment, possibly from a read error. The rearrangement joins TRBV28 to TRBJ2-7; D unclear. The CDR3 is made up of 13 amino acids. Germline loops: CDR1 MDHEN, CDR2 SYDVKM. The CDR3 sequence is CAVNVFFSSEQYF. CDR3 nucleotides: TGTGCCGTAAATGTGTTCTTCTCCTCCGAGCAGTACTTC.

The table lists this clone with a count of one. The V call is TRBV6-5, the J call TRBJ1-1, with unresolved D. Germline lookup yields CDR1 MNHEY and CDR2 SVGAGI. V lost 6 bases, J lost 1 base, and 6 bases lay in between. The length of the CDR3 is 12 residues. CDR3 bases: TGTGCCAGCAGGAACAGGAACACTGAAGCTTTCTTT. Translated, it gives CASRNRNTEAFF.

This clone came up once. The V call is TRBV9, the J call TRBJ1-4; 9 bases match TRBD1. CDR3 length: 15 residues. V gave up 7 bases and J gave up 5 bases; unmatched junction bases: 9. Per germline, CDR1 SGDLS and CDR2 YYNGEE. In DNA, the CDR3 is TGTGCCAGCGGGGGACAGGGCAGTGGGAATGAAAAACTGTTTTTT. This gives the protein CASGGQGSGNEKLFF.

V and J are TRBV14 and TRBJ1-1, with TRBD1 as a possible D gene (5 bases). Trimming left V 0 bases short and J 5 bases short, with 19 bases between. Germline lookup yields CDR1 SGHDN and CDR2 FVKESK. The length of the CDR3 is 17 residues. The DNA of the CDR3 is TGTGCCAGCAGCCAAGATTGGGCGGGACCGTACATGACTGAAGCTTTCTTT. This translates into CASSQDWAGPYMTEAFF.

This clone occurred once. J is TRBJ2-1 and V is TRBV5-6; no firm D call. The germline V and J ends were trimmed by 3 bases and 6 bases, with 7 bases remaining between them. Per germline, CDR1 SGHDT and CDR2 YYEEEE. CDR3 size: 12 residues. CDR3 coding DNA: TGTGCCAGCAGCTCAACGATCAATGAGCAGTTCTTC. Translated, it gives CASSSTINEQFF.

This chain joins TRBV19 and TRBJ2-7; D is uncertain. CDR3 length equals 15 residues. Germline CDR1 is LNHDA and CDR2 is SQIVND (reference sequence). Trimming left V 3 bases short and J 4 bases short, with 16 bases between. DNA for the CDR3: TGTGCCAGTAGTATTGGACGTGAAGTTAGGTACGAGCAGTACTTC. Encoded protein: CASSIGREVRYEQYF.

The genes are TRBV4-2 and TRBJ2-7, with 12 positions matching TRBD1. Germline CDR1 LGHNA, CDR2 YNFKEQ. V was pared by 1 base and J by 6 bases, with 4 bases of the junction left unmatched. The CDR3 length is 15 residues. The CDR3 sequence is CASSQVGTGGIEQYF. Here the CDR3 DNA reads TGTGCCAGCAGCCAAGTTGGGACAGGGGGCATCGAGCAGTACTTC.